This T cell receptor beta chain was profiled in a study of lymphopenia after photon versus proton radiotherapy. Trimming stripped 4 bases from V and 0 bases from J, with 3 bases between. The V gene's germline CDR1 is WNHNN and CDR2 SYGVQD (reference sequence). The CDR3 length is 13 residues. Assay used: immunoSEQ multiplex PCR; TCRdb lists only in-frame clones, some missing. This sample yields more than 25,000 clones, of which about nine tenths are seen a single time; roughly a fifth belongs to the top ten. J is TRBJ2-2 and V is TRBV10-1; no definite D call. The sequence was obtained from a man aged 45-65 years with gastric cancer. The source material was peripheral blood, sampled from a patient treated with photon-based radiotherapy. The CDR3 sequence: CASSGPNTGELFF. CDR3 DNA sequence: TGCGCCAGCAGTGGGCCGAACACCGGGGAGCTGTTTTTT.